This is a list of T cell receptor beta chains from one sample in a study of T cell responses to AZD1222 COVID-19 vaccine. This table comes from immunoSEQ multiplex PCR, and its TCRdb copy is limited to in-frame clones, with some not included. The table shows roughly 170,000 clones, with under 95% occurring only once. Sequenced here: peripheral blood, sampled 28 days after the second AZD1222 dose. These receptors were obtained from an adult who received the AZD1222 COVID-19 vaccine. CDR3s include the opening cysteine and the closing phenylalanine or tryptophan. The D gene is left open where the match is weak. For some rows the clone size is stated as once, few or many, or as a class when expanded; others skip it.

>TRBV11-3|NA|NA|TRBJ2-1
CASSHVRVRYNEQFF
TGTGCCAGCAGCCACGTGCGGGTCAGATACAATGAGCAGTTCTTC
>TRBV18|NA|NA|TRBJ1-5
CASSPQTGNQPQHF
TGTGCCAGCTCACCCCAAACAGGCAATCAGCCCCAGCATTTT
>TRBV29-1|NA|NA|TRBJ2-3
CSVEGLVSDTQYF
TGCAGCGTTGAAGGGCTAGTCTCAGATACGCAGTATTTT
>TRBV18|NA|NA|TRBJ2-1
CASSPWDQAYNEQFF
TGTGCCAGCTCACCTTGGGACCAAGCCTACAATGAGCAGTTCTTC
>TRBV18|NA|NA|TRBJ2-5
CASSLLRDTQETQYF
TGTGCCAGCTCACTACTACGGGACACACAAGAGACCCAGTACTTC
>TRBV2|NA|NA|TRBJ2-1
CASTQGRNNEQFF
TGTGCCAGCACCCAAGGGCGAAACAATGAGCAGTTCTTC
>TRBV19|NA|NA|TRBJ1-4
CASSGGTGNEKLFF
TGTGCCAGTAGTGGGGGGACCGGCAATGAAAAACTGTTTTTT
>TRBV2|NA|NA|TRBJ2-3
CASSPVDTQYF
TGTGCCAGCAGCCCAGTAGATACGCAGTATTTT
>TRBV29-1|once|TRBD1|TRBJ1-1
CSVLTGEGFTEAFF
TGCAGCGTCCTCACAGGGGAGGGGTTCACTGAAGCTTTCTTT
>TRBV6-5|NA|NA|TRBJ1-2
CASRRDHGYTF
TGTGCCAGCAGGAGAGACCATGGCTACACCTTC